Described below is a single T cell receptor (beta chain) sequence and its context. Original data processing: Estimates of nucleated cell counts were drawn from the amplification of reference gene primers. The repertoire was sequenced with immunoSEQ multiplex PCR; TCRdb's copy has only in-frame clones and lacks some. From that table come the V and J calls and clone size; the DNA was used to work out D and trimming. Here the sample spans 160,000 or so clones, roughly 81% being singletons. This specimen belongs to a study of blood T cell repertoires in COVID-19. Study-wide background: The United States, Italy and Spain provided the acute and convalescent COVID-19 samples. In each case, the material was cDNA or gDNA derived from T cells, B-cell-depleted T cells, or PBMCs.

Specimen: peripheral blood. The TCR sequence derives from a man aged 40-49 years with acute or convalescent COVID-19.

Here the CDR3 reads CASARENSYNSPLHF. The CDR3 DNA reads as TGTGCCAGCGCCAGGGAGAACTCCTATAATTCACCCCTCCACTTT. The chain combines TRBV7-9 with TRBJ1-6, with a tentative D call TRBD1 (5 bases). Germline loops: CDR1 SEHNR, CDR2 FQNEAQ (reference sequence). Trimming cost V 8 bases and J 0 bases, with 11 bases left between them. This CDR3 comprises 15 residues.